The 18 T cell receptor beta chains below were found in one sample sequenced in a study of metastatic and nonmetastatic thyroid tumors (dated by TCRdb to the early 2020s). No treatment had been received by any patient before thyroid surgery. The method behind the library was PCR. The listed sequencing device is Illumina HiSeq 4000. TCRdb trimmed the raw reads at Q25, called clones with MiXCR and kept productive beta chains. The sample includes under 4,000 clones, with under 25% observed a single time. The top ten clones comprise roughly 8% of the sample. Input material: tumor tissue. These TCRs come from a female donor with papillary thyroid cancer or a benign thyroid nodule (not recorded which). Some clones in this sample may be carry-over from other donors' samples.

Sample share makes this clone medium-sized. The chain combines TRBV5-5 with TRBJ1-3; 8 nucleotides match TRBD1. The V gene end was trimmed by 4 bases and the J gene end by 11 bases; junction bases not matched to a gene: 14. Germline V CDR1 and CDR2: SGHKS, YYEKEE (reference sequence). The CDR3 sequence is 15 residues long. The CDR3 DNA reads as TGTGCCAGCAGCCCCTATACAGGACAGGGAATAGCCATATATTTT. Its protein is CASSPYTGQGIAIYF.

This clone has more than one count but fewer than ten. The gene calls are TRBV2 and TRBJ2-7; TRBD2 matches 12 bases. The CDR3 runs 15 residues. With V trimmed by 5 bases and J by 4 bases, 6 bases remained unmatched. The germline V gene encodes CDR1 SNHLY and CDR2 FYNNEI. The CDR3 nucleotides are TGTGCCAGCAGTAGCCCGGGACTAGCGGGTTACGAGCAGTACTTC. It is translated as CASSSPGLAGYEQYF.

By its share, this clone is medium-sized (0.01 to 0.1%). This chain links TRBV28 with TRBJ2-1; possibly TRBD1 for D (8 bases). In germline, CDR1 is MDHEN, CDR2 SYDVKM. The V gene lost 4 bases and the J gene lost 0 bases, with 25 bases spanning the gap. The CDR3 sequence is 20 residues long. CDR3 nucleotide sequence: TGTGCCAGCAGTTCCGTTAGGGGACAGGTAGCGGGTAGCTCCTACAATGAGCAGTTCTTC. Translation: CASSSVRGQVAGSSYNEQFF.

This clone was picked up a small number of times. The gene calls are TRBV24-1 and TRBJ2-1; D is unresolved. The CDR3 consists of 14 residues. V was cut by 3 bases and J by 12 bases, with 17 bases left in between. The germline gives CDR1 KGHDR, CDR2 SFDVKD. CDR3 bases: TGTGCCACCAGTGATACCACCTCGTTGAAGGGGCAGTTCTTC. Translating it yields CATSDTTSLKGQFF.

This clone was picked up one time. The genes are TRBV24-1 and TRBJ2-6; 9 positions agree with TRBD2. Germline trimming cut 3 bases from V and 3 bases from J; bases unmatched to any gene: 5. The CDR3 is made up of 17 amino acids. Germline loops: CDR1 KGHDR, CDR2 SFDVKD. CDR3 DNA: TGTGCCACCAGTGATCCCGGGACTAGCAATGGGGCCAACGTCCTGACTTTC. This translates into CATSDPGTSNGANVLTF.

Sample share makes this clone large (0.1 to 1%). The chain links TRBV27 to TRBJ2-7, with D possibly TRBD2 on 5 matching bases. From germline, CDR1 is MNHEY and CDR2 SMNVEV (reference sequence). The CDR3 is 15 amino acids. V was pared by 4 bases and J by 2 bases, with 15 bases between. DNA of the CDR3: TGTGCCAGCAGTTCACACACTACTAGTACCTACGAGCAGTACTTC. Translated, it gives CASSSHTTSTYEQYF.

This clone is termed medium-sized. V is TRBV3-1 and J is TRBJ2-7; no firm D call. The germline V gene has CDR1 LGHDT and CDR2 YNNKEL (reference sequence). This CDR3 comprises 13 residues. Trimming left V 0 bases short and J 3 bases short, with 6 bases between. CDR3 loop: CASSQEGGYEQYF. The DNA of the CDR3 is TGTGCCAGCAGCCAAGAAGGCGGCTACGAGCAGTACTTC.

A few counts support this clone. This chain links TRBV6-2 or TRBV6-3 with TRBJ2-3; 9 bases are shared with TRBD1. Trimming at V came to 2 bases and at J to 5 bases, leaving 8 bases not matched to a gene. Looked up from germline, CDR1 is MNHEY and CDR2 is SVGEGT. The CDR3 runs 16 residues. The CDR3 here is CASSYLTGGAEDTQYF. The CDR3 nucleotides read TGTGCCAGCAGTTACCTTACAGGGGGCGCAGAAGATACGCAGTATTTT.

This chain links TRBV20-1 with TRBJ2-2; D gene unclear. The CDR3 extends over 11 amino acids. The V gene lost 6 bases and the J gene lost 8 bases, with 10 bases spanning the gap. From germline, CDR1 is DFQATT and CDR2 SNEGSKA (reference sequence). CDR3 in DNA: TGCAGTGCCCGAGTCGTAGGGGAGCTGTTTTTT. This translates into CSARVVGELFF.

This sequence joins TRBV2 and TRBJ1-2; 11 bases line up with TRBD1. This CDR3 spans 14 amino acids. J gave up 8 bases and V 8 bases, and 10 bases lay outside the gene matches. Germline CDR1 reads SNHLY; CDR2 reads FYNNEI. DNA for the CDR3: TGTGCCAGCTGTCAGCGTGGGACAGGGGGAGGCTACACCTTC. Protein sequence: CASCQRGTGGGYTF.

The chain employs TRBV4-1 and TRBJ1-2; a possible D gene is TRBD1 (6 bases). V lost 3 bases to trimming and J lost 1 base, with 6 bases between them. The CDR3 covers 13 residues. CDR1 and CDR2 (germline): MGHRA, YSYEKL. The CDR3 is CASSQDSNYGYTF. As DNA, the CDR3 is TGCGCCAGCAGCCAGGACAGTAACTATGGCTACACCTTC.

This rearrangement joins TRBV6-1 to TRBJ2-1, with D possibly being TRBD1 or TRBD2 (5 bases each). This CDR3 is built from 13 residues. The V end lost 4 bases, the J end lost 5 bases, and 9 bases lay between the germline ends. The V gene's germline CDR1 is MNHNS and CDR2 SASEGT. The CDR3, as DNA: TGTGCCAGCAGTGCGCGAGGGGACAATGAGCAGTTCTTC. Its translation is CASSARGDNEQFF.

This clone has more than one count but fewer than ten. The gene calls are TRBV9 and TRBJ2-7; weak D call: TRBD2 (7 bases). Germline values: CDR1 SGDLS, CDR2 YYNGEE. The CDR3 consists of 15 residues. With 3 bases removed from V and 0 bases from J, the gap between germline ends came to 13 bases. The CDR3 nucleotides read TGTGCCAGCAGCGGGGAGGGGGTGAGCTCCTACGAGCAGTACTTC. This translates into CASSGEGVSSYEQYF.

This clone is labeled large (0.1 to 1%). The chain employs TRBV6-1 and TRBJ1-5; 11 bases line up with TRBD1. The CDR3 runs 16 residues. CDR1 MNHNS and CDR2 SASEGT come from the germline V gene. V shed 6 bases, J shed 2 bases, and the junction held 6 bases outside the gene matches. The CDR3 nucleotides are TGTGCCAGCAGGGGGACAGGGGGGTTCGGCAATCAGCCCCAGCATTTT. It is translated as CASRGTGGFGNQPQHF.

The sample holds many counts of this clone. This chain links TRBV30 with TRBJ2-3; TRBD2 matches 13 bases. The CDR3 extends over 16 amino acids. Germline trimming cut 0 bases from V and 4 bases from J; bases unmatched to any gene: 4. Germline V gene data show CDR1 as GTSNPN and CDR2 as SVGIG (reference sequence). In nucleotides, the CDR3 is TGTGCCTGGAGTGTACCCGGACTAGCGGGAGCAGATACGCAGTATTTT. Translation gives CAWSVPGLAGADTQYF.

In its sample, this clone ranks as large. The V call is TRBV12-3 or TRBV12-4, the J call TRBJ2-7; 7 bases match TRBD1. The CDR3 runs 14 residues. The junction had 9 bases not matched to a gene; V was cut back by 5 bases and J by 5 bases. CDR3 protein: CASSPTGKSDEQYF. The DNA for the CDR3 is TGTGCCAGCAGTCCGACAGGGAAAAGCGACGAGCAGTACTTC.

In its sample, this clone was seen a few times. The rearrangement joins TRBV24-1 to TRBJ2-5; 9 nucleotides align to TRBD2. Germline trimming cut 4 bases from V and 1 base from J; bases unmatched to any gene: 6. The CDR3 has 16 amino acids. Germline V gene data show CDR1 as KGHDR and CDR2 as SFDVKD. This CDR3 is CATSEPSGRTQETQYF. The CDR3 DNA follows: TGTGCCACCAGTGAACCCAGCGGGAGGACCCAAGAGACCCAGTACTTC.

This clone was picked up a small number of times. The CDR3 DNA reads TGTGCCAGCAGGCTCGGGACAGGCCCCGTCAATGAGCAGTTCTTC. Protein product: CASRLGTGPVNEQFF. The chain carries TRBV28 and TRBJ2-1; 8 nucleotides align to TRBD1. CDR3 length: 15 amino acids. V was pared by 6 bases and J by 6 bases, with 10 bases of the junction left unmatched. CDR1 MDHEN and CDR2 SYDVKM come from the germline V gene.